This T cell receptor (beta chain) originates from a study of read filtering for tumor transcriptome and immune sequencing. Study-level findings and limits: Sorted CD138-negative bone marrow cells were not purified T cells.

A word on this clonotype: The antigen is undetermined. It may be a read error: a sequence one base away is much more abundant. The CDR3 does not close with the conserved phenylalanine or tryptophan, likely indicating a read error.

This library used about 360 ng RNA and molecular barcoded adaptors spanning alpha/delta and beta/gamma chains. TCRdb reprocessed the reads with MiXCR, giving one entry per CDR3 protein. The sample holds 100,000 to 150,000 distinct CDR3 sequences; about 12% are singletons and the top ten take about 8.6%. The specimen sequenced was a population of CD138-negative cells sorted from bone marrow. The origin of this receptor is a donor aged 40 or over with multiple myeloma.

The CDR3: CASSQLAGRFTDTQYS. Here the CDR3 DNA reads TGTGCCAGCAGCCAACTAGCGGGACGGTTCACAGATACGCAGTATTCT. The V call is TRBV3-1, the J call TRBJ2-3; 9 bases line up with TRBD2. Germline V gene data show CDR1 as LGHDT and CDR2 as YNNKEL (reference sequence). CDR3 length equals 16 residues. Trimming removed 2 bases from V and 2 bases from J; junction bases left unmatched: 5.